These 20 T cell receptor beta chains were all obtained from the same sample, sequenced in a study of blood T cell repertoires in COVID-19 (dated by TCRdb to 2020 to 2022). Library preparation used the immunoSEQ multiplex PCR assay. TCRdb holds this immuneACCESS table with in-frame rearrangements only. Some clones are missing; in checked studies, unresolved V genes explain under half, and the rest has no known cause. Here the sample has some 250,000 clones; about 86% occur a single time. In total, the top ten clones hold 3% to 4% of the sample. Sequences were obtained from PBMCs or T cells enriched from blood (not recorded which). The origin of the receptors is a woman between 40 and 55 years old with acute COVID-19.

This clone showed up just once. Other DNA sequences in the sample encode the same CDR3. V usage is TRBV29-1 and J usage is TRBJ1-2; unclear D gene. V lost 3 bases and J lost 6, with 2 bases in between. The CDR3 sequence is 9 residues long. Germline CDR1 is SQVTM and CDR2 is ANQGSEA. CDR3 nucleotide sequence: TGCAGCGTTGATAATGGCTACACCTTC. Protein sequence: CSVDNGYTF.

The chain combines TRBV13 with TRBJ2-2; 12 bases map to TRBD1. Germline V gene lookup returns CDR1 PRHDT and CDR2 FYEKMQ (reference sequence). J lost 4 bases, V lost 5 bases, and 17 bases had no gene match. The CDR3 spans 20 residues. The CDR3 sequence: CASSQIRDRGPGVATGELFF. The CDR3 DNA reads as TGTGCCAGCAGCCAAATCCGGGACAGGGGGCCGGGTGTCGCCACCGGGGAGCTGTTTTTT.

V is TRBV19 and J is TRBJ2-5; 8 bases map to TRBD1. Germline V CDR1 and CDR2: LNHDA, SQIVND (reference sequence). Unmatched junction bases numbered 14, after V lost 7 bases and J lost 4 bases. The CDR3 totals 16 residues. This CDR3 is CASTPATGEPGETQYF. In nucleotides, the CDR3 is TGTGCCAGTACCCCTGCGACAGGGGAACCCGGAGAGACCCAGTACTTC.

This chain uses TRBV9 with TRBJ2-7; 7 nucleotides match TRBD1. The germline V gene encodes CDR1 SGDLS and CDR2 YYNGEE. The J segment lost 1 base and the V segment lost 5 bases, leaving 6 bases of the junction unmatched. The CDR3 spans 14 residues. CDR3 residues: CASSVTGASYEQYF. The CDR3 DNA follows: TGTGCCAGCAGTGTTACAGGGGCATCCTACGAGCAGTACTTC. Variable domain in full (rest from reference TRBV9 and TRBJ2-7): DSGVTQTPKHLITATGQRVTLRCSPRSGDLSVYWYQQSLDQGLQFLIQYYNGEERAKGNILERFSAQQFPDLHSELNLSSLELGDSALYFCASSVTGASYEQYFGPGTRLTVT.

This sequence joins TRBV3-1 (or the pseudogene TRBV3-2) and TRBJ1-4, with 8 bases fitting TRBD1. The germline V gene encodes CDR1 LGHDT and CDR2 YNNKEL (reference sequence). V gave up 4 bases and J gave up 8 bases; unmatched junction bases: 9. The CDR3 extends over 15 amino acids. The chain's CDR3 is CASSLGTGVGEKLFF. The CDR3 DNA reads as TGTGCCAGCAGCCTCGGGACAGGCGTGGGGGAAAAACTGTTTTTT.

CDR3 protein: CASSFSFPTRGQPQHF. CDR3 nucleotides: TGTGCCAGCAGTTTCTCATTCCCGACCAGGGGTCAGCCCCAGCATTTT. The V and J genes are TRBV27 and TRBJ1-5; maybe TRBD1 (6 bases). The germline gives CDR1 MNHEY, CDR2 SMNVEV (reference sequence). This CDR3 spans 16 amino acids. V dropped 3 bases and J dropped 6 bases, with 18 bases sitting between them.

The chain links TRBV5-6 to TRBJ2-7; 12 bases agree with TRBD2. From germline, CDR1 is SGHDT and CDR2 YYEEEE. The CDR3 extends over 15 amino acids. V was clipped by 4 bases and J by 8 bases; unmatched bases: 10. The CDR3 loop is CASSDRTSGINQQYF. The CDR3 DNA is TGTGCCAGCAGCGACAGGACTAGCGGGATTAACCAGCAGTACTTC.

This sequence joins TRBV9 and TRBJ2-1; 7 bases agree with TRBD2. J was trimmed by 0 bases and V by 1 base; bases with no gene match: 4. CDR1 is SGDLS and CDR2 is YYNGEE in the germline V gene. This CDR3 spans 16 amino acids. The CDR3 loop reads CASSVQRGSSYNEQFF. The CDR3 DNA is TGTGCCAGCAGCGTACAGCGGGGCAGCTCCTACAATGAGCAGTTCTTC.

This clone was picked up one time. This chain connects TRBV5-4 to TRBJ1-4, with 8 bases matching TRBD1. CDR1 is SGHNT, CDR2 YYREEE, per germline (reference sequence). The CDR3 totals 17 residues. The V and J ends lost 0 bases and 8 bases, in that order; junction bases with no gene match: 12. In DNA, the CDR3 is TGTGCCAGCAGCTTGGTGGGGCAGGGGGCGGAAAACGAAAAACTGTTTTTT. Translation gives CASSLVGQGAENEKLFF.

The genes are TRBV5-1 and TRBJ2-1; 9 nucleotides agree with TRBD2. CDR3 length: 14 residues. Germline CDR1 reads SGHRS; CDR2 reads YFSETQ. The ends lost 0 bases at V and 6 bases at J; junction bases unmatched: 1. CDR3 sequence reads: CASSLVTSGNEQFF. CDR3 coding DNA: TGCGCCAGCAGCTTGGTGACTAGCGGCAATGAGCAGTTCTTC.

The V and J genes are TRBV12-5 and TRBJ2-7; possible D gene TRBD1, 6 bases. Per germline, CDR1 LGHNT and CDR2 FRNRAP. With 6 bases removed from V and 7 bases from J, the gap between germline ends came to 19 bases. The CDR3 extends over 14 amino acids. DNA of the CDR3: TGTGCTAGTGGACGGAAACAGGGTTTGTTGGAGCAGTACTTC. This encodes CASGRKQGLLEQYF. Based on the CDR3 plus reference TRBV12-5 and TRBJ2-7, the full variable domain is DARVTQTPRHKVTEMGQEVTMRCQPILGHNTVFWYRQTMMQGLELLAYFRNRAPLDDSGMPKDRFSAEMPDATLATLKIQPSEPRDSAVYFCASGRKQGLLEQYFGPGTRLTVT.

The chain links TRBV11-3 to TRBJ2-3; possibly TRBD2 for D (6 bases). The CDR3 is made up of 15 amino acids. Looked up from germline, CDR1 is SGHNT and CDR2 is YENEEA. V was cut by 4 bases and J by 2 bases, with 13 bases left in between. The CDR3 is CASSSREPITDTQYF. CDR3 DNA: TGTGCCAGCAGCTCGCGGGAACCGATCACAGATACGCAGTATTTT.

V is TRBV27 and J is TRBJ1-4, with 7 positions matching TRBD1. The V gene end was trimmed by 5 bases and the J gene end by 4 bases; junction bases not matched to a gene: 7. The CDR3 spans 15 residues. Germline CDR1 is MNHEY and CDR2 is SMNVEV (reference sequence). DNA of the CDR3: TGTGCCAGCAGTCCGCAGACAGGGCTTAATGAAAAACTGTTTTTT. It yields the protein CASSPQTGLNEKLFF.

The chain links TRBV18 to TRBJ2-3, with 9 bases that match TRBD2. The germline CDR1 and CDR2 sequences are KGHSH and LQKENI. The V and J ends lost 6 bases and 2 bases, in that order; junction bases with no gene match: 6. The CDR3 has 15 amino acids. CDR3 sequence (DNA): TGTGCCAGCTCCCTGGTAGCGGGGGCCACAGATACGCAGTATTTT. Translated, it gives CASSLVAGATDTQYF. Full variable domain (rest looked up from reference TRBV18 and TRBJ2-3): NAGVMQNPRHLVRRRGQEARLRCSPMKGHSHVYWYRQLPEEGLKFMVYLQKENIIDESGMPKERFSAEFPKEGPSILRIQQVVRGDSAAYFCASSLVAGATDTQYFGPGTRLTVL.

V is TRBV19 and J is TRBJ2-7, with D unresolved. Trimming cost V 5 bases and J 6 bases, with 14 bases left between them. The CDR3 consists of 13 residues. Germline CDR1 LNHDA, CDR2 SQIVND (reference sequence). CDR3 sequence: CASSPLRGGEQYF. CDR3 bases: TGTGCCAGTAGTCCTCTGCGCGGTGGCGAGCAGTACTTC.

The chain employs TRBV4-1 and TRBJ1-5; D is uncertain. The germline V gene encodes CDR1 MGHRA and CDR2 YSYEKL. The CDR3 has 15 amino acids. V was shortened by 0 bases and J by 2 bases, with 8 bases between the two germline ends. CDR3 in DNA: TGCGCCAGCAGCCAAGATTTTCAGGGCAATCAGCCCCAGCATTTT. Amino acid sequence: CASSQDFQGNQPQHF.

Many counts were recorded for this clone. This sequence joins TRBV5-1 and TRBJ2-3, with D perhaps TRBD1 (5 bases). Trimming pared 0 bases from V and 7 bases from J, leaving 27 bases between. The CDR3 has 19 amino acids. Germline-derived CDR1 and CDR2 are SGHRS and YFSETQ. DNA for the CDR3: TGCGCCAGCAGCTTGGGGGCAGGGTCCCTTACGCCTCAGATTTATACGCAGTATTTT. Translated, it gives CASSLGAGSLTPQIYTQYF. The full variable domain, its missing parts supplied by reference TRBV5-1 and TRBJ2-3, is KAGVTQTPRYLIKTRGQQVTLSCSPISGHRSVSWYQQTPGQGLQFLFEYFSETQRNKGNFPGRFSGRQFSNSRSEMNVSTLELGDSALYLCASSLGAGSLTPQIYTQYFGPGTRLTVL.

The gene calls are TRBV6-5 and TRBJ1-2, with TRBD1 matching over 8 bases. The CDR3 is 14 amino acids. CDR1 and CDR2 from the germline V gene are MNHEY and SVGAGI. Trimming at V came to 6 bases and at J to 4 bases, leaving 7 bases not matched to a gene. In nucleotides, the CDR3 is TGTGCCAGCAGGGATGGGGACAGGTTCTATGGCTACACCTTC. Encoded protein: CASRDGDRFYGYTF.

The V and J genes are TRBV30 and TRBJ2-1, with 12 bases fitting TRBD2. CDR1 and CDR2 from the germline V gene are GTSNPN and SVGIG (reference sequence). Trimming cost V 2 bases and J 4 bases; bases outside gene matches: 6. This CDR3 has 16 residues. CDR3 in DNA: TGTGCCTGGAGTCGCCCAACTAGCGGGAGGTACAATGAGCAGTTCTTC. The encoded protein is CAWSRPTSGRYNEQFF.

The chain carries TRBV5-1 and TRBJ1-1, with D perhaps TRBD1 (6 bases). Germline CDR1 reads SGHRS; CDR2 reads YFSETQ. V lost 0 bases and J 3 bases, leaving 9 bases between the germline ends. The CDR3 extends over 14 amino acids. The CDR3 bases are TGCGCCAGCAGCTTGGCATCAGGGGACACTGAAGCTTTCTTT. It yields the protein CASSLASGDTEAFF.